This T cell receptor beta chain emerged from a study of CD8+ T cells in alopecia areata. Study results and caveats: Patients shared TCRs less clearly than mice did, possibly owing to HLA.

The authors extracted RNA and reverse transcribed it into cDNA as the sequencing template. Here immunoSEQ multiplex PCR was the method, and the copy in TCRdb shows in-frame clones only, minus some. The sample includes 180,000 or so clones, 45% to 60% seen only once; the top ten take over 9%. Comments on this clone: As yet, its antigen is unknown.

Germline V lookup: CDR1 MNHEY, CDR2 SMNVEV (reference sequence). Trimming left V 5 bases short and J 5 bases short, with 21 bases between. CDR3 length equals 16 residues. As for treatment: oral pan-JAK inhibitor, 5-10 mg twice daily. This receptor was identified in a human donor with alopecia areata. The chain employs TRBV27 and TRBJ2-5; TRBD1 is a possible D gene (5 bases). The specimen was CD8+ T cells sorted from blood, collected at roughly week 52, from a patient treated with tofacitinib. CDR3 sequence (DNA): TGTGCCAGCAGTCCTACTCCCGCAGGGATTGTGGAGACCCAGTACTTC. Protein sequence: CASSPTPAGIVETQYF.